These 7 T cell receptor beta chains originate from one sample sequenced in a study of spatial heterogeneity in lung cancer. Using its own MiXCR run on the 5' RACE reads, TCRdb lists one record per CDR3 protein. This sample has about 10,000 distinct CDR3 sequences, with 20% to 25% found just once. This sample's time point: blood at routine non-recurrence follow-up after resection. The sample here was PBMCs, taken at follow-up. These TCRs come from a female donor with early-stage non-small cell lung cancer.

This clonotype was found a few times. This chain joins TRBV7-2 and TRBJ2-7, with a weak D call TRBD2 (6 bases). Germline V CDR1 and CDR2: SGHTA, FQGNSA. V was cut by 5 bases and J by 3 bases, with 20 bases left in between. The CDR3 has 16 residues. The CDR3 DNA follows: TGTGCCAGCAGCCTAGGCGGGGAGCCTTGGGGCTACGAGCAGTACTTC. Translated: CASSLGGEPWGYEQYF. The variable domain in full, completed from reference TRBV7-2 and TRBJ2-7, reads GAGVSQSPSNKVTEKGKDVELRCDPISGHTALYWYRQSLGQGLEFLIYFQGNSAPDKSGLPSDRFSAERTGGSVSTLTIQRTQQEDSAVYLCASSLGGEPWGYEQYFGPGTRLTVT.

The chain couples TRBV3-1 to TRBJ2-3; D remains ambiguous. CDR3 size: 12 residues. Per germline, CDR1 LGHDT and CDR2 YNNKEL (reference sequence). The germline V and J ends were trimmed by 1 base and 5 bases, with 4 bases remaining between them. The CDR3 protein is CASSQGEDTQYF. The CDR3 region has the DNA TGTGCCAGCAGCCAAGGGGAAGATACGCAGTATTTT.

The chain recombines TRBV29-1 with TRBJ2-1; tentatively, D is TRBD2 (5 bases). The CDR3 is made up of 15 amino acids. Germline V CDR1 and CDR2: SQVTM, ANQGSEA. The V gene lost 5 bases and the J gene lost 2 bases, with 16 bases spanning the gap. In DNA form, the CDR3 reads TGCAGCGTTAACCATGGCGGGCGCGCCTACAATGAGCAGTTCTTC. Protein sequence: CSVNHGGRAYNEQFF.

There are a few counts of this clonotype. The chain is built from TRBV29-1 and TRBJ2-5; 12 nucleotides agree with TRBD2. The CDR3 extends over 15 amino acids. Germline values: CDR1 SQVTM, CDR2 ANQGSEA. J lost 4 bases, V lost 6 bases, and 9 bases had no gene match. In nucleotides, the CDR3 is TGCAGCGTGCCTCCGACTAGCGGGAGTGGAGAGACCCAGTACTTC. Its protein is CSVPPTSGSGETQYF.

This clonotype ranks as medium-sized. J is TRBJ2-5 and V is TRBV19; 9 bases line up with TRBD2. The germline V gene encodes CDR1 LNHDA and CDR2 SQIVND (reference sequence). This CDR3 contains 15 residues. J gave up 1 base and V 4 bases, and 4 bases lay outside the gene matches. The CDR3 bases are TGTGCCAGTAGTAGGTCTAGCGGGACCCAAGAGACCCAGTACTTC. The encoded protein is CASSRSSGTQETQYF.

This clonotype has just a few counts. The chain is built from TRBV12-3 or TRBV12-4 and TRBJ1-1, with 9 bases identical to TRBD1. V lost 7 bases, J lost 3 bases, and 12 bases stayed unmatched. The CDR3 is 16 amino acids. CDR3 in amino acids: CASTRDRVVTDTEAFF. The CDR3 bases are TGTGCCAGCACCAGGGACAGGGTGGTTACGGACACTGAAGCTTTCTTT.

This clonotype has more than one count but fewer than ten. The V gene is TRBV20-1, the J gene TRBJ2-3; D is unclear. CDR1 and CDR2 (germline): DFQATT, SNEGSKA (reference sequence). The CDR3 extends over 14 amino acids. Trimming pared 0 bases from V and 0 bases from J, leaving 7 bases between. CDR3 bases: TGCAGTGCTAGAGATGGCAGTAGCACAGATACGCAGTATTTT. This gives the protein CSARDGSSTDTQYF.